Shown below are 25 T cell receptor beta chains from a single sample sequenced in a study of CD8 T cells in Susac syndrome. Reverse transcription of about 0.45 to 1 ug RNA was performed with random hexamers. TCRdb ran MiXCR on the immunoSEQ multiplex PCR reads and lists one entry per CDR3 protein. In the table there are around 100,000 distinct CDR3 sequences, 95% of which are singletons. Sequences were obtained from CD8+ T cells from PBMCs. All receptors come from a human donor with Susac syndrome.

A single count supports this clonotype. This chain links TRBV29-1 with TRBJ1-1; TRBD1 might be the D (6 bases). Germline CDR1 is SQVTM and CDR2 is ANQGSEA. Trimming removed 4 bases at V and 5 bases at J, with 14 bases between. The CDR3 contains 13 residues. The CDR3 is CSVAGHSWTEAFF. CDR3 sequence (DNA): TGCAGCGTTGCGGGACATTCCTGGACTGAAGCTTTCTTT.

The V gene is TRBV20-1, the J gene TRBJ1-1, with no clear D. Germline values: CDR1 DFQATT, CDR2 SNEGSKA (reference sequence). V lost 0 bases to trimming and J lost 6 bases, with 8 bases between them. The CDR3 covers 12 residues. Here the CDR3 reads CSAREKDPEAFF. The CDR3 region has the DNA TGCAGTGCTAGAGAAAAGGACCCTGAAGCTTTCTTT.

V is TRBV12-3 or TRBV12-4 and J is TRBJ2-5; no firm D call. Trimming left V 5 bases short and J 6 bases short, with 10 bases between. This CDR3 has 12 amino acids. The CDR3 DNA reads TGTGCCAGCAGTCCTACAAGGCAGACCCAGTACTTC. Translating gives CASSPTRQTQYF.

This chain joins TRBV6-4 and TRBJ2-5; D call uncertain. V lost 3 bases, J lost 5 bases, and 10 bases lay in between. The CDR3 spans 13 residues. Germline V CDR1 and CDR2: MRHNA, SNTAGT. As DNA, the CDR3 is TGTGCCAGCAGTGAAGTCCTGGGGGAGACCCAGTACTTC. This translates into CASSEVLGETQYF.

V and J are TRBV12-3 or TRBV12-4 and TRBJ2-2, with D hard to call. Between the trimmed V and J ends, which lost 8 bases and 7 bases, there was a span of 5 bases. The CDR3 covers 10 residues. The CDR3 region has the DNA TGTGCCAGCGGGATCGGGGAGCTGTTTTTT. Its protein product is CASGIGELFF.

The DNA for the CDR3 is TGTGCCAGCAGGGACCCCGTGGGACAGGGGTCCGAGCAGTACTTC. The encoded protein is CASRDPVGQGSEQYF. The chain couples TRBV28 to TRBJ2-7; TRBD1 matches at 10 bases. The CDR3 is made up of 15 amino acids. The junction had 11 bases not matched to a gene; V was cut back by 6 bases and J by 6 bases. The germline V gene has CDR1 MDHEN and CDR2 SYDVKM.

This chain joins TRBV12-3 or TRBV12-4 and TRBJ1-2, with D hard to call. This CDR3 has 13 amino acids. The V and J ends lost 3 bases and 3 bases respectively, with 8 bases between them. DNA of the CDR3: TGTGCCAGCAGTTTCGGGTGGGACTATGGCTACACCTTC. This encodes CASSFGWDYGYTF.

This clonotype was detected once. The V gene is TRBV7-8, the J gene TRBJ2-3, with D unresolved. There are 15 residues in the CDR3. CDR1 is SGHVS and CDR2 is FQNEAQ in the germline V gene. Trimming removed 1 base from V and 0 bases from J, with 8 bases in between. CDR3 in DNA: TGTGCCAGCAGCTTAGACCCTTCTAGCACAGATACGCAGTATTTT. It codes for CASSLDPSSTDTQYF. Full variable domain (remainder filled in from reference TRBV7-8 and TRBJ2-3): GAGVSQSPRYKVAKRGQDVALRCDPISGHVSLFWYQQALGQGPEFLTYFQNEAQLDKSGLPSDRFFAERPEGSVSTLKIQRTQQEDSAVYLCASSLDPSSTDTQYFGPGTRLTVL.

The chain recombines TRBV28 with TRBJ2-7; 10 nucleotides match TRBD2. The length of the CDR3 is 14 residues. CDR1 is MDHEN and CDR2 is SYDVKM in the germline V gene. Trimming cost V 6 bases and J 3 bases; bases outside gene matches: 5. The CDR3 region is CASRHGTSVYEQYF. The DNA for the CDR3 is TGTGCCAGCAGGCACGGGACTAGCGTCTACGAGCAGTACTTC.

The chain couples TRBV5-4 to TRBJ2-4; D gene ambiguous. The CDR3 has 12 residues. Trimming removed 4 bases at V and 5 bases at J, with 7 bases between. Looked up from germline, CDR1 is SGHNT and CDR2 is YYREEE (reference sequence). The CDR3 DNA is TGTGCCAGCAGCAATCAGGAAAACATTCAGTACTTC. It yields the protein CASSNQENIQYF.

The genes are TRBV12-5 and TRBJ2-5; no definite D call. This CDR3 contains 13 residues. V lost 6 bases and J lost 4, with 12 bases in between. Germline V gene lookup returns CDR1 LGHNT and CDR2 FRNRAP. CDR3 DNA sequence: TGTGCTAGTGGCCAAAGGTTGGGAGAGACCCAGTACTTC. Amino acid sequence: CASGQRLGETQYF.

This sequence joins TRBV20-1 and TRBJ2-5, with unresolved D. The V and J ends lost 3 bases and 3 bases respectively, with 17 bases between them. CDR3 size: 15 residues. Germline V gives CDR1 DFQATT, CDR2 SNEGSKA (reference sequence). In DNA form, the CDR3 reads TGCAGTGCTAGCTTGTTGCCGAGCACCAAAGAGACCCAGTACTTC. The encoded protein is CSASLLPSTKETQYF.

This clonotype was observed once. The chain links TRBV2 to TRBJ1-5; D not certain. Trimming took 7 bases from V and 0 from J, leaving 7 bases between them. Germline CDR1 SNHLY, CDR2 FYNNEI. The CDR3 is 13 amino acids. CDR3 DNA sequence: TGTGCCAGCACGGGTTATAGCAATCAGCCCCAGCATTTT. It translates to CASTGYSNQPQHF.

This clonotype was seen only once. The V gene is TRBV3-1, the J gene TRBJ2-7; D tentatively reads TRBD1 or TRBD2 (5 bases each). Germline V CDR1 and CDR2: LGHDT, YNNKEL (reference sequence). The CDR3 runs 15 residues. Trimming pared 3 bases from V and 3 bases from J, leaving 15 bases between. CDR3 DNA: TGTGCCAGCAGCCACGGACGGGGCGGTGGCTACGAGCAGTACTTC. Protein sequence: CASSHGRGGGYEQYF.

In its sample, this clonotype was seen once. The chain carries TRBV7-9 and TRBJ2-5; D is unresolved. The germline gives CDR1 SEHNR, CDR2 FQNEAQ (reference sequence). The V end was cut by 4 bases, the J end by 4 bases, with 10 bases between. The CDR3 length is 13 residues. Here the CDR3 DNA reads TGTGCCAGCAGCTCCAGGTTGGGAGAGACCCAGTACTTC. It is translated as CASSSRLGETQYF.

The chain recombines TRBV27 with TRBJ1-3; D gene unclear. With 4 bases removed from V and 4 bases from J, the gap between germline ends came to 8 bases. The CDR3 contains 13 residues. CDR1 is MNHEY, CDR2 SMNVEV, per germline (reference sequence). DNA for the CDR3: TGTGCCAGCAGTTCCCATTCGGGAAACACCATATATTTT. It is translated as CASSSHSGNTIYF.

This chain uses TRBV20-1 with TRBJ1-5; D might be TRBD1 (6 bases). V was pared by 5 bases and J by 6 bases, with 8 bases between. Germline CDR1 is DFQATT and CDR2 is SNEGSKA (reference sequence). The CDR3 sequence is 11 residues long. The CDR3, as DNA: TGCAGTGCTGGCAGGGGTCAGCCCCAGCATTTT. Its protein product is CSAGRGQPQHF.

The chain uses TRBV4-2 and TRBJ2-1; 9 bases are shared with TRBD2. The CDR3 runs 16 residues. Germline CDR1 LGHNA, CDR2 YNFKEQ. Losses at the gene ends were 6 bases for V and 3 bases for J; bases not matched to a gene: 9. The CDR3 bases are TGTGCCAGCAGTCCCTTGGAAGCGGGAGGCTACAATGAGCAGTTCTTC. Its translation is CASSPLEAGGYNEQFF.

The genes are TRBV7-9 and TRBJ1-2; D remains ambiguous. Trimming took 2 bases from V and 6 from J, leaving 1 base between them. The CDR3 is 10 residues long. Germline V gene sequence: CDR1 SEHNR, CDR2 FQNEAQ (reference sequence). Here the CDR3 reads CASSLHGYTF. CDR3 nucleotide sequence: TGTGCCAGCAGCTTACATGGCTACACCTTC.

The rearrangement links TRBV13 to TRBJ2-5; the D gene is possibly TRBD2 (6 bases). This CDR3 is built from 14 residues. Trimming left V 4 bases short and J 2 bases short, with 11 bases between. Germline values: CDR1 PRHDT, CDR2 FYEKMQ (reference sequence). The DNA for the CDR3 is TGTGCCAGCAGCTCCCCGGGAGAACAAGAGACCCAGTACTTC. This sequence encodes CASSSPGEQETQYF.

This chain connects TRBV18 to TRBJ2-7; D is possibly TRBD1 (5 bases). Trimming removed 3 bases from V and 3 bases from J, with 12 bases in between. The CDR3 is 14 amino acids. Germline CDR1 reads KGHSH; CDR2 reads LQKENI. This CDR3 is CASSPTDILYEQYF. CDR3 sequence (DNA): TGTGCCAGCTCACCGACAGATATCCTCTACGAGCAGTACTTC.

The J gene is TRBJ2-2, the V gene TRBV6-1; 7 bases align to TRBD1. After removal of 5 bases from V and 4 bases from J, the junction contained 4 bases not matched to a gene. CDR1 and CDR2 (germline): MNHNS, SASEGT. The CDR3 spans 14 residues. CDR3 protein: CASSRDSTTGELFF. CDR3 DNA sequence: TGTGCCAGCAGTCGGGACAGTACCACCGGGGAGCTGTTTTTT.

The V call is TRBV18, the J call TRBJ2-7, with 8 nucleotides matching TRBD1. The V segment lost 3 bases and the J segment 7 bases; nucleotides outside the gene matches: 11. This CDR3 has 15 amino acids. The germline CDR1 and CDR2 sequences are KGHSH and LQKENI. In DNA form, the CDR3 reads TGTGCCAGCTCACCCCCGGGACAGGCCCCGGGGGAGCAGTACTTC. Its protein is CASSPPGQAPGEQYF.

The chain is built from TRBV10-3 and TRBJ2-5; D is possibly TRBD1 (6 bases). Germline V gene lookup returns CDR1 ENHRY and CDR2 SYGVKD. The CDR3 has 13 residues. V dropped 7 bases and J dropped 5 bases, with 14 bases sitting between them. The CDR3 DNA reads as TGTGCCATCATGGGGGCAGGGCAGGAGACCCAGTACTTC. Amino acids: CAIMGAGQETQYF.

J is TRBJ2-7 and V is TRBV25-1, with D possibly being TRBD1 (5 bases). There are 12 residues in the CDR3. V was shortened by 5 bases and J by 3 bases, with 8 bases between the two germline ends. Germline CDR1 reads MGHDK; CDR2 reads SYGVNS. The CDR3 protein is CASSKQGYEQYF. The CDR3 DNA sequence: TGTGCCAGCAGTAAGCAGGGCTACGAGCAGTACTTC.